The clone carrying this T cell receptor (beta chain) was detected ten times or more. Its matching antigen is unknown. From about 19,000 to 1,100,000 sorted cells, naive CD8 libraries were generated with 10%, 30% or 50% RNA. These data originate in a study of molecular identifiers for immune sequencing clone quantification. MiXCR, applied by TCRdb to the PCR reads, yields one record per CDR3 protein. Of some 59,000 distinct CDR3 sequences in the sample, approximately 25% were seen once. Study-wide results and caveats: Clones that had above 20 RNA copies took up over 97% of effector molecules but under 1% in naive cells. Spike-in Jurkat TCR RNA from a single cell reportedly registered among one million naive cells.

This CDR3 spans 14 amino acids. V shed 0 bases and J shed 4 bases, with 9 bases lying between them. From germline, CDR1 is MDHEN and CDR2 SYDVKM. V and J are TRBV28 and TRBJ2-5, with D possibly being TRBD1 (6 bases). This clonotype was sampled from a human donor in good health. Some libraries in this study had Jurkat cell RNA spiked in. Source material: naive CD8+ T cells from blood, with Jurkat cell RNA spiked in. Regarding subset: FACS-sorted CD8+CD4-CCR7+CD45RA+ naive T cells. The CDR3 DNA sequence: TGTGCCAGCAGTTTATGGGACAGAGGAGAGACCCAGTACTTC. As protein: CASSLWDRGETQYF.